The text below deals with one T cell receptor (beta chain). The antigen is undetermined. Some clones are missing from TCRdb's copy, which holds only in-frame ones; the method was immunoSEQ multiplex PCR. The sample has tens of thousands of clones; around nine tenths are singletons. The record originates from a study of chemoradiotherapy in HPV16-positive cancers. Study-wide results and limits: HPV-specific T cells were functionally defined from only a couple of HPV16-positive patients. Candidate HPV-specific clones and E7-related TCR motifs grew in tumor during treatment.

The source was blood, collected from a patient who underwent chemoradiotherapy. This sequence was found in a human donor with HPV-associated anogenital cancer.

CDR3 bases: TGTGCCAGCAGAAGGGTGACAGGGGGCTCGAACTATGGCTACACCTTC. Translation: CASRRVTGGSNYGYTF. The chain couples TRBV27 to TRBJ1-2, with 10 bases aligning to TRBD1. With 6 bases clipped from V and 2 bases from J, the junction kept 9 bases outside the gene matches. CDR1 is MNHEY and CDR2 is SMNVEV in the germline V gene (reference sequence). This CDR3 contains 16 residues.